This T cell receptor beta chain comes out of a study of cytomegalovirus exposure and HLA in healthy donors. CDR3 length: 14 residues. Germline values: CDR1 SSHAT, CDR2 FNYEAQ (reference sequence). Trimming took 10 bases from V and 3 from J; bases not matched to a gene: 8. The PCR had 60 Vbeta and 13 Jbeta primers. The assay was immunoSEQ multiplex PCR, and TCRdb's table has in-frame clones only and misses some. The data hold 150,000 to 200,000 clones, with 70% to 80% observed a single time. This rearrangement joins TRBV7-7 to TRBJ1-4, with 7 nucleotides matching TRBD1. Sequenced: PBMCs. The sequence derives from a woman in her forties in good health and CMV-seronegative. CDR3 protein: CANPSDRSNEKLFF. The CDR3, as DNA: TGTGCCAATCCTTCGGACAGGTCTAATGAAAAACTGTTTTTT.